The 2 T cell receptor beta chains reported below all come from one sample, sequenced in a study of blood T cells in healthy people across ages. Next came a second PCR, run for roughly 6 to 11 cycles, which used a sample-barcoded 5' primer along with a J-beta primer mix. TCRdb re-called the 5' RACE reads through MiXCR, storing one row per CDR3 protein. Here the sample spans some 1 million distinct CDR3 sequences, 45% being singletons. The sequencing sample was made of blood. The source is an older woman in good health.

CDR3 sequence reads: CASSFSGGRSLHF. The CDR3 nucleotides are TGTGCCAGCAGTTTCTCTGGGGGTAGAAGCCTCCACTTT. This sequence joins TRBV12-3 or TRBV12-4 and TRBJ1-6; tentatively, D is TRBD1 (5 bases). The CDR3 covers 13 residues. V lost 3 bases to trimming and J lost 15 bases, with 15 bases between them.

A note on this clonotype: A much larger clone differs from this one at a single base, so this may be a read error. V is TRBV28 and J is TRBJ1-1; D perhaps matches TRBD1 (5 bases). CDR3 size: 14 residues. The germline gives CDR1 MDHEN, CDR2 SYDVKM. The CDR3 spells CASSLAGTNAEAFF. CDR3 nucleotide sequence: TGTGCCAGCAGTTTAGCAGGGACGAACGCTGAAGCTTTCTTT.